Below are 8 T cell receptor beta chains sequenced from a single sample in a study of blood T cell repertoires in COVID-19 (TCRdb year 2020). The library came from the immunoSEQ multiplex PCR assay. The immuneACCESS repertoire file appears here via TCRdb, limited to in-frame rearrangements. These files lack a portion of the clones; in checked studies, under half of the deficit traces to unresolved V genes, and the cause of the others is not known. The sample includes about 66,000 clones, with about nine tenths observed a single time. The ten largest account for less than 8% of the sample. The sample taken for sequencing was peripheral blood. The receptor set was obtained from a human donor in a cohort sampled during active COVID-19.

The chain uses TRBV5-4 and TRBJ2-1; 14 bases match TRBD2. With V trimmed by 4 bases and J by 7 bases, 13 bases remained unmatched. Germline V gene lookup returns CDR1 SGHNT and CDR2 YYREEE (reference sequence). CDR3 length: 18 amino acids. Written as DNA, the CDR3 is TGTGCCAGCAGCGGGGGACTAGCGGGAGTGGGGTCGTGGAATGAGCAGTTCTTC. As protein: CASSGGLAGVGSWNEQFF.

The chain carries TRBV11-2 and TRBJ2-3, with 9 nucleotides matching TRBD2. Trimming removed 4 bases from V and 1 base from J; junction bases left unmatched: 6. The CDR3 has 16 amino acids. Germline V gives CDR1 SGHAT, CDR2 FQNNGV. The CDR3 here is CASSSSPSGGTDTQYF. The CDR3 DNA reads as TGTGCCAGCAGCTCTAGCCCTAGCGGGGGCACAGATACGCAGTATTTT.

This sequence joins TRBV5-1 and TRBJ2-5, with 7 bases that match TRBD2. Germline lookup yields CDR1 SGHRS and CDR2 YFSETQ. The CDR3 totals 14 residues. Trimming took 4 bases from V and 5 from J; bases not matched to a gene: 8. The CDR3: CASSKSGVSETQYF. CDR3 sequence (DNA): TGCGCCAGCAGCAAGAGCGGGGTCTCGGAGACCCAGTACTTC. Based on the CDR3 plus reference TRBV5-1 and TRBJ2-5, the full variable domain is KAGVTQTPRYLIKTRGQQVTLSCSPISGHRSVSWYQQTPGQGLQFLFEYFSETQRNKGNFPGRFSGRQFSNSRSEMNVSTLELGDSALYLCASSKSGVSETQYFGPGTRLLVL.

The chain couples TRBV7-3 to TRBJ2-1; 7 bases are shared with TRBD1. Trimming cost V 5 bases and J 5 bases; bases outside gene matches: 6. The CDR3 length is 14 residues. Germline CDR1 is SGHTA and CDR2 is FQGTGA. CDR3 coding DNA: TGTGCCAGCAGCCCCGGGACAGCTAACAATGAGCAGTTCTTC. It yields the protein CASSPGTANNEQFF.

V gene TRBV2 combines with J gene TRBJ2-7; TRBD1 aligns across 8 bases. Germline assignment: CDR1 SNHLY and CDR2 FYNNEI. V dropped 2 bases and J dropped 2; count of bases not matched to a gene: 2. This CDR3 region has 14 residues. In nucleotides, the CDR3 is TGTGCCAGCAGTGAACTGGGACAGGCCTACGAGCAGTACTTC. The encoded protein is CASSELGQAYEQYF.

This clone showed up just a few times. This chain joins TRBV23-1 and TRBJ1-1, with D perhaps matching TRBD1 (5 bases). TRBV23-1 counts as an open reading frame of uncertain function. V was clipped by 0 bases and J by 1 base, with 12 bases between them. This CDR3 comprises 16 residues. The CDR3 nucleotides read TGCGCCAGCAGTCAATCCTGGGGCCGAAAGAACACTGAAGCTTTCTTT. Its protein is CASSQSWGRKNTEAFF.

This chain links TRBV12-5 with TRBJ2-1, with 7 bases matching TRBD1. The CDR3 runs to 14 residues. The trim removed 5 bases at V and 3 bases at J, leaving 4 bases unmatched. Germline values: CDR1 LGHNT, CDR2 FRNRAP. The CDR3 DNA reads as TGTGCTAGTGGTCAAGACAGGGACTACAATGAGCAGTTCTTC. It specifies CASGQDRDYNEQFF. Together with reference TRBV12-5 and TRBJ2-1, the CDR3 gives the full variable domain: DARVTQTPRHKVTEMGQEVTMRCQPILGHNTVFWYRQTMMQGLELLAYFRNRAPLDDSGMPKDRFSAEMPDATLATLKIQPSEPRDSAVYFCASGQDRDYNEQFFGPGTRLTVL.

The chain couples TRBV6-4 to TRBJ1-4, with 7 nucleotides matching TRBD1. Germline values: CDR1 MRHNA, CDR2 SNTAGT. The CDR3 contains 14 residues. Losses at the gene ends were 5 bases for V and 4 bases for J; bases not matched to a gene: 4. CDR3 sequence (DNA): TGTGCCAGCAGTCGGGACAGCAATAATGAAAAACTGTTTTTT. Translating it yields CASSRDSNNEKLFF.